The T cell receptor (beta chain) under discussion was sequenced for a study of T cell repertoires in cytomegalovirus infection. The J segment lost 2 bases and the V segment lost 3 bases, leaving 4 bases of the junction unmatched. Per the germline V gene, CDR1 is SEHNR and CDR2 is FQNEAQ (reference sequence). The CDR3 extends over 14 amino acids. TCRdb re-called the reads through MiXCR, storing one row per CDR3 protein. The sample holds about 740,000 distinct CDR3 sequences, around 32% seen once. This clonotype was observed a handful of times. Its antigen is unidentified. The TCR was taken from a human donor in good health (CMV status not recorded). Some clones in this sample may be carry-over from other donors' samples. This sample comprised cultured PBMCs, obtained from culture after CMV antigen stimulation. The chain recombines TRBV7-9 with TRBJ2-7, with TRBD1 identical over 7 bases. In nucleotides, the CDR3 is TGTGCCAGCAGCTTCGACAGGGCCCCCTACGAGCAGTACTTC. It translates to CASSFDRAPYEQYF.